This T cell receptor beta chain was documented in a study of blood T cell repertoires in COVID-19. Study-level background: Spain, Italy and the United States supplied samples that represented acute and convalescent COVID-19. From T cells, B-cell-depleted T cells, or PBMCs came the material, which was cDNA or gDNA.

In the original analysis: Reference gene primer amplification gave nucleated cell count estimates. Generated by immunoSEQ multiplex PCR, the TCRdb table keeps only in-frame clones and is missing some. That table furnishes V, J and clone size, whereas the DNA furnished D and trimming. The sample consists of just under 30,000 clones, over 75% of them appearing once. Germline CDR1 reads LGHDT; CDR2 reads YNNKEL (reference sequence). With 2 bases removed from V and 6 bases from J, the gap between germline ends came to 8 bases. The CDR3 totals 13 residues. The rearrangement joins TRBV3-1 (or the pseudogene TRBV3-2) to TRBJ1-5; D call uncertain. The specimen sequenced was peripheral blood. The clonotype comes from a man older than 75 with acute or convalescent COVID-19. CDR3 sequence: CASSQRLLQPQHF. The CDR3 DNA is TGTGCCAGCAGCCAACGGTTACTTCAGCCCCAGCATTTT.